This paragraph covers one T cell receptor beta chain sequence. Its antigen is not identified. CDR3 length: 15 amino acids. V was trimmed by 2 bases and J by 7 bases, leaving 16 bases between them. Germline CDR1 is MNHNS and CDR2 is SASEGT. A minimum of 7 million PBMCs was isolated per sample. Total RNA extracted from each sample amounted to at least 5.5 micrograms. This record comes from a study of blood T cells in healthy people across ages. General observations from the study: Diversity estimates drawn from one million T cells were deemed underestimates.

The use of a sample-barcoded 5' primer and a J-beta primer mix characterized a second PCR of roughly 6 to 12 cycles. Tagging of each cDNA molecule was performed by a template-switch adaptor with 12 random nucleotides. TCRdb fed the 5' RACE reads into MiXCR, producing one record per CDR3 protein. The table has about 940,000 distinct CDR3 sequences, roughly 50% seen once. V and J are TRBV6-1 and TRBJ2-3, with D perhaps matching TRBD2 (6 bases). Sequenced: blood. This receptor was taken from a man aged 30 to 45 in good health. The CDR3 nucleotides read TGTGCCAGCAGTGAATCTTCGGGGGAGAGAAATACGCAGTATTTT. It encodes CASSESSGERNTQYF.